This T cell receptor (beta chain) was sequenced during a study of CD8+ T cells in alopecia areata. The study, taken as a whole, reports: Clarity of TCR sharing across patients fell short of that in mice, possibly HLA-related. The study found higher clonality in lesional than normal scalp, especially in alopecia totalis/universalis.

A note on this clone: Its target is not known.

RNA extraction and reverse transcription yielded cDNA as sequencing template. Repertoires were generated with immunoSEQ multiplex PCR, while TCRdb's copy carries only in-frame clones and drops some. The sample lists 90,000 to 150,000 clones; over 60% were seen once. The clonotype originates from a human donor in good health. The sample comprised CD4+ T cells sorted from blood.

CDR3 region: CASSATKANYGYTF. The CDR3 DNA sequence: TGTGCCAGCAGTGCAACAAAAGCTAACTATGGCTACACCTTC. The rearrangement joins TRBV2 to TRBJ1-2; D is unresolved. The CDR3 runs 14 residues. With 4 bases removed from V and 0 bases from J, the gap between germline ends came to 9 bases. CDR1 SNHLY and CDR2 FYNNEI come from the germline V gene.